What follows describes a single T cell receptor (beta chain). The junction departs from the called germline gene at one end, perhaps through a read error. The data derive from a study of patients and donors after allogeneic stem cell transplantation. TCRdb reanalysed the RT-PCR reads using MiXCR and keeps one entry per CDR3 protein. Of about 110,000 distinct CDR3 sequences listed, about a third are singletons. The germline V gene has CDR1 SGHTA and CDR2 FQGNSA. This CDR3 is built from 13 residues. This TCR was sampled from a human donor who was either an allogeneic HSCT recipient or a stem cell or donor lymphocyte infusion donor (not recorded which). It is not recorded whose cells these are; they may come from a transplant donor. What was sequenced was blood, either unsorted or a sorted T cell fraction (not recorded which). The chain has TRBV7-2 and TRBJ2-5; D is unclear. The CDR3 nucleotides read TGTGCCAGCAGCATCGACCCGGGCCTGACCGAGTACTTC. This gives the protein CASSIDPGLTEYF.